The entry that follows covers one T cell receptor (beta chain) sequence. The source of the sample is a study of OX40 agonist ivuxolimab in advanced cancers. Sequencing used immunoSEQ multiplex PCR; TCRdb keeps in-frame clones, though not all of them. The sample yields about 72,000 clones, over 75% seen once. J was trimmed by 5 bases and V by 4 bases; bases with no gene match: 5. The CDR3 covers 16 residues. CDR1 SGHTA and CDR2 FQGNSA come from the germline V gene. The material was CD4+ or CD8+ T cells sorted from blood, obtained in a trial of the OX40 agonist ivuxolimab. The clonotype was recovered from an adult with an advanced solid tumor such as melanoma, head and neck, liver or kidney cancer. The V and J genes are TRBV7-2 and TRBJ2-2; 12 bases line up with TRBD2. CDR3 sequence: CASSSGLAGRTGELFF. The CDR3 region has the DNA TGTGCCAGCAGCTCTGGACTAGCGGGGAGGACCGGGGAGCTGTTTTTT. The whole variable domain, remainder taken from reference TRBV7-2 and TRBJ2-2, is GAGVSQSPSNKVTEKGKDVELRCDPISGHTALYWYRQSLGQGLEFLIYFQGNSAPDKSGLPSDRFSAERTGGSVSTLTIQRTQQEDSAVYLCASSSGLAGRTGELFFGEGSRLTVL.